This T cell receptor beta chain was profiled in a study of T cell responses to AZD1222 COVID-19 vaccine. This table comes from immunoSEQ multiplex PCR, and its TCRdb copy is limited to in-frame clones, with some not included. The repertoire holds about 73,000 clones, with around 88% as singletons. Material: peripheral blood, obtained on day 0 of AZD1222 vaccination. The origin of this receptor is an adult in good health.

This CDR3 is CASSQGLSGFQPQHF. The CDR3 bases are TGTGCCAGCAGCCAAGGGTTATCAGGGTTTCAGCCCCAGCATTTT. This sequence joins TRBV3-1 (or the pseudogene TRBV3-2) and TRBJ1-5; D perhaps matches TRBD1 (5 bases). V was pared by 1 base and J by 6 bases, with 13 bases between. The germline CDR1 and CDR2 sequences are LGHDT and YNNKEL (reference sequence). CDR3 length: 15 residues.